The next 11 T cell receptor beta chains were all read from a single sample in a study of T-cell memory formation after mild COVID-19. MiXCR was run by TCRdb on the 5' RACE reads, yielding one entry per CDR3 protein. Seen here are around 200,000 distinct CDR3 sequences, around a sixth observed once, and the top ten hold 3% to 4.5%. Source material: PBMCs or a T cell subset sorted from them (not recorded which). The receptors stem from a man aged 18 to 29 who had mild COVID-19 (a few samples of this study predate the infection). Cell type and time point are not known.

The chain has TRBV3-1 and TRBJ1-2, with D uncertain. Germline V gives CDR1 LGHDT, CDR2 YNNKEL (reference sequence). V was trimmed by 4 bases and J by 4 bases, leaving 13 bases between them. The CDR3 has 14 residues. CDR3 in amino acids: CASSLQGPRYGYTF. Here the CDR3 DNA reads TGTGCCAGCAGCCTGCAAGGACCTCGCTATGGCTACACCTTC.

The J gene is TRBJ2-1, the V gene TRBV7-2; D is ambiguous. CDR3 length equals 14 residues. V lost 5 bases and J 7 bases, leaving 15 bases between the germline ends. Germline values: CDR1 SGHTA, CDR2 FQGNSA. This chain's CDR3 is CASSPTALGNEQFF. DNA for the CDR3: TGTGCCAGCAGCCCCACCGCTCTAGGGAATGAGCAGTTCTTC.

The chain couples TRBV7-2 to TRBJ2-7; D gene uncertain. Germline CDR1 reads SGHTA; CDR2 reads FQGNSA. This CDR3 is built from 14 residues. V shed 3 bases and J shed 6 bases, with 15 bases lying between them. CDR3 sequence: CASSFDGQDPEQYV. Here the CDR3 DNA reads TGTGCCAGCAGCTTCGACGGTCAGGACCCCGAGCAGTACGTC.

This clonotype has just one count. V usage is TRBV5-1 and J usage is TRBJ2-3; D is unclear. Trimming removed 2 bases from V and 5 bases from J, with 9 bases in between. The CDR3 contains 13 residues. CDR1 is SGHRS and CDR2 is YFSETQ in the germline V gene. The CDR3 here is CASSFDGQDTQYF. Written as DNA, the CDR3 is TGCGCCAGCAGCTTCGACGGTCAAGATACGCAGTATTTT.

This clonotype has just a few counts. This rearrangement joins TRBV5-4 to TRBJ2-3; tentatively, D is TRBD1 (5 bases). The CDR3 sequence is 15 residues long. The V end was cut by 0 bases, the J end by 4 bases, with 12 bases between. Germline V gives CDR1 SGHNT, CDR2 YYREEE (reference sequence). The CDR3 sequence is CASSLGGWAPDTQYF. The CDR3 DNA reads TGTGCCAGCAGCTTGGGGGGCTGGGCCCCAGATACGCAGTATTTT.

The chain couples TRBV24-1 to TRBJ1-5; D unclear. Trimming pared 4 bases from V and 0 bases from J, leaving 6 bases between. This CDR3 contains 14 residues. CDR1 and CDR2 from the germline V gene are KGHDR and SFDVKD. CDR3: CATSEPYSNQPQHF. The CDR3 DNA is TGTGCCACCAGTGAACCCTATAGCAATCAGCCCCAGCATTTT.

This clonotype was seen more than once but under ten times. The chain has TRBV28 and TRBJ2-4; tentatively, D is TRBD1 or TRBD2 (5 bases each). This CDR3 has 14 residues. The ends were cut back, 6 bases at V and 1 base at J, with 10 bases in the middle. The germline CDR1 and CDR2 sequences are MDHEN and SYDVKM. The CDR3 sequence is CASRLRGAKNIQYF. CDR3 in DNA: TGTGCCAGCAGGCTCCGGGGCGCCAAAAACATTCAGTACTTC.

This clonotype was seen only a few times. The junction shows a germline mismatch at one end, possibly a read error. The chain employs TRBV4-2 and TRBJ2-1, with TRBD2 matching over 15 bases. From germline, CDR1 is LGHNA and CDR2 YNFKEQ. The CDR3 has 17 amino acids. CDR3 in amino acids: CASSQGIGRTSGGGSLF. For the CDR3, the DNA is TGTGCCAGCAGCCAAGGAATCGGACGGACTAGCGGGGGGGGTTCGCTCTTC.

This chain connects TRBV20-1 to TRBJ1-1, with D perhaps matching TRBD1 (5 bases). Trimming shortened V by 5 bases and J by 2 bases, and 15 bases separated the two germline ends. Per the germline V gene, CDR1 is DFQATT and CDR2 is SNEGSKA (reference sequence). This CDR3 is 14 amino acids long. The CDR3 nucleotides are TGCAGTGCTCCGCCCCCCAGGGACAACACTGAAGCTTTCTTT. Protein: CSAPPPRDNTEAFF.

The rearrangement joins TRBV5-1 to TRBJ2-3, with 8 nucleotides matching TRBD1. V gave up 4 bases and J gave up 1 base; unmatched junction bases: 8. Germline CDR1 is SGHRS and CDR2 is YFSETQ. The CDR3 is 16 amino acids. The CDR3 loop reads CASSRGQGPGTDTQYF. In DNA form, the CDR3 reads TGCGCCAGCAGCCGAGGACAGGGACCGGGCACAGATACGCAGTATTTT.

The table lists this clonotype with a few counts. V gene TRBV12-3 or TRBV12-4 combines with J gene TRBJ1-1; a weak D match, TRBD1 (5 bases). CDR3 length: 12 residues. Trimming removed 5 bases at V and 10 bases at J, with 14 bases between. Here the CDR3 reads CASSPPGISAFF. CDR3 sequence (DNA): TGTGCCAGCAGTCCCCCAGGGATCTCAGCTTTCTTT.